This T cell receptor (beta chain) appears in the sequencing data of a study of blood T cells in healthy people across ages. Study context: About one barcoded TCR beta cDNA was captured per two T cells.

The second PCR ran roughly 7 to 12 cycles with a sample-barcoded 5' primer and J-beta primers. TCRdb itself ran the 5' RACE reads through MiXCR, one entry per CDR3 protein. Among about 1.6 million distinct CDR3 sequences, about 35% were seen once, and the ten largest hold around 11%. This CDR3 comprises 14 residues. Germline assignment: CDR1 MNHEY and CDR2 SMNVEV (reference sequence). V lost 4 bases, J lost 8 bases, and 7 bases stayed unmatched. The V gene is TRBV27, the J gene TRBJ2-1, with 8 positions matching TRBD2. The TCR sequence derives from a woman aged 30 to 39 in good health. Sequences were obtained from blood. DNA of the CDR3: TGTGCCAGCAGTTCGGGACTAGTAACTGATGAGCAGTTCTTC. Protein product: CASSSGLVTDEQFF.